These 17 T cell receptor beta chains were sequenced from one sample in a study of T cell repertoires in cytomegalovirus infection. MiXCR, applied by TCRdb to the reads, yields one record per CDR3 protein. The sample consists of about 770,000 distinct CDR3 sequences, about 27% of them appearing once. No antigen has been assigned to these receptors. The sequences come from cultured CD8+ T cells from PBMCs, collected from culture after CMV antigen stimulation. Receptors were obtained from a human donor in good health (CMV status not recorded). Some clones in this sample may be carry-over from other donors' samples.

This clonotype was detected only once. V and J are TRBV11-2 and TRBJ2-7, with D perhaps matching TRBD1 (5 bases). Trimming cost V 2 bases and J 4 bases, with 27 bases left between them. The germline V gene encodes CDR1 SGHAT and CDR2 FQNNGV. The CDR3 contains 19 residues. The CDR3 region is CASSLWTSDWGNPRYEQYV. CDR3 sequence (DNA): TGTGCCAGCAGCTTATGGACAAGCGACTGGGGCAATCCACGGTACGAGCAGTACGTC.

There are a few counts of this clonotype. The chain has TRBV19 and TRBJ1-6, with D perhaps TRBD1 (6 bases). CDR3 length: 15 residues. The germline CDR1 and CDR2 sequences are LNHDA and SQIVND (reference sequence). Trimming pared 5 bases from V and 7 bases from J, leaving 15 bases between. CDR3 bases: TGTGCCAGTAGTGATACCGGGACATCAAATTCACCCCTCCACTTT. Its protein product is CASSDTGTSNSPLHF.

This clonotype was detected a few times. In DNA form, the CDR3 reads TGTGCCAGCAGTACAGGGTGGGACACTGAAGCTTTCTTT. As protein: CASSTGWDTEAFF. V is TRBV6-5 and J is TRBJ1-1, with a tentative D call TRBD1 (6 bases). This CDR3 spans 13 amino acids. The ends were cut back, 5 bases at V and 3 bases at J, with 10 bases in the middle. From germline, CDR1 is MNHEY and CDR2 SVGAGI.

This chain connects TRBV15 to TRBJ2-2; possible D gene TRBD1, 5 bases. Between the trimmed V and J ends, which lost 0 bases and 4 bases, there was a span of 12 bases. Germline CDR1 and CDR2: LNHNV and YYDKDF (reference sequence). This CDR3 contains 16 residues. As DNA, the CDR3 is TGTGCCACCAGCAGAGACCCTGGGGCAGCCACCGGGGAGCTGTTTTTT. Translated, it gives CATSRDPGAATGELFF. Full variable domain (outside the CDR3, taken from reference TRBV15 and TRBJ2-2): DAMVIQNPRYQVTQFGKPVTLSCSQTLNHNVMYWYQQKSSQAPKLLFHYYDKDFNNEADTPDNFQSRRPNTSFCFLDIRSPGLGDTAMYLCATSRDPGAATGELFFGEGSRLTVL.

There are a few counts of this clonotype. This chain connects TRBV6-1 to TRBJ2-1, with D perhaps TRBD1 (5 bases). Trimming cost V 2 bases and J 6 bases, with 14 bases left between them. CDR1 and CDR2 from the germline V gene are MNHNS and SASEGT. The length of the CDR3 is 15 residues. The CDR3 protein is CASSENQGSGNEQFF. The CDR3 DNA reads as TGTGCCAGCAGTGAAAATCAGGGATCGGGCAATGAGCAGTTCTTC.

CDR3 sequence (DNA): TGTGCCAGCAGTTATAACAGCGTGAACACTGAAGCTTTCTTT. Protein: CASSYNSVNTEAFF. V gene TRBV27 combines with J gene TRBJ1-1; no reliable D call. V lost 4 bases, J lost 0 bases, and 9 bases lay in between. The CDR3 length is 14 residues. Germline CDR1 and CDR2: MNHEY and SMNVEV (reference sequence).

This clonotype was counted between two and nine times. The rearrangement links TRBV7-9 to TRBJ2-4; D unresolved. The germline V gene has CDR1 SEHNR and CDR2 FQNEAQ (reference sequence). Deletions cut 5 bases from V and 0 bases from J, with 17 bases between. This CDR3 is built from 17 residues. The CDR3 sequence: CASSVAGQDRAKNIQYF. Written as DNA, the CDR3 is TGTGCCAGCAGCGTGGCCGGCCAGGACCGAGCCAAAAACATTCAGTACTTC.

The V gene is TRBV29-1, the J gene TRBJ1-1; possible D gene TRBD1, 5 bases. This CDR3 is 13 amino acids long. Between the trimmed V and J ends, which lost 5 bases and 0 bases, there was a span of 10 bases. Germline V lookup: CDR1 SQVTM, CDR2 ANQGSEA. CDR3 protein: CSVPGLLNTEAFF. The CDR3 region has the DNA TGCAGCGTTCCGGGACTCCTGAACACTGAAGCTTTCTTT.

This clonotype showed up just a few times. The CDR3 loop reads CASSPPGLAGGPEGTDTQYF. The CDR3 nucleotides are TGTGCCAGCAGCCCCCCGGGACTAGCGGGGGGGCCGGAAGGCACAGATACGCAGTATTTT. This chain uses TRBV4-2 with TRBJ2-3, with TRBD2 matching over 16 bases. J gave up 1 base and V 4 bases, and 11 bases lay outside the gene matches. The V gene's germline CDR1 is LGHNA and CDR2 YNFKEQ. This CDR3 has 20 amino acids.

V gene TRBV4-1 combines with J gene TRBJ2-3; perhaps TRBD1 as D (6 bases). V was trimmed by 0 bases and J by 6 bases, leaving 16 bases between them. The CDR3 contains 16 residues. Germline loops: CDR1 MGHRA, CDR2 YSYEKL. CDR3 loop: CASSQESSRGMDTQYF. CDR3 DNA sequence: TGCGCCAGCAGCCAAGAGTCATCCAGGGGTATGGATACGCAGTATTTT.

This clonotype has only a few counts. The chain employs TRBV11-3 and TRBJ2-1; D may be TRBD2 (5 bases). Germline V CDR1 and CDR2: SGHNT, YENEEA. V was shortened by 0 bases and J by 0 bases, with 12 bases between the two germline ends. The CDR3 contains 17 residues. The CDR3 DNA is TGTGCCAGCAGCTTAGATTACAGAGGGAGCTCCTACAATGAGCAGTTCTTC. Amino acid sequence: CASSLDYRGSSYNEQFF.

This clonotype showed up many times. This CDR3 reads CASSLGTGVNTEAFF. The CDR3 DNA reads TGTGCCAGCAGCTTAGGTACGGGGGTGAACACTGAAGCTTTCTTT. The chain uses TRBV7-2 and TRBJ1-1; the D gene is possibly TRBD1 (5 bases). Germline CDR1 reads SGHTA; CDR2 reads FQGNSA. V lost 1 base and J 0 bases, leaving 9 bases between the germline ends. CDR3 length: 15 residues.

This clonotype was detected only a few times. This chain's CDR3 is CATSSQGSSHNQPQHF. For the CDR3, the DNA is TGTGCCACCAGCTCCCAAGGGTCCTCCCACAATCAGCCCCAGCATTTT. The rearrangement joins TRBV15 to TRBJ1-5; D ambiguous. Trimming removed 5 bases from V and 3 bases from J, with 17 bases in between. The CDR3 extends over 16 amino acids. CDR1 is LNHNV, CDR2 YYDKDF, per germline (reference sequence). The full variable domain, completed using reference TRBV15 and TRBJ1-5, is DAMVIQNPRYQVTQFGKPVTLSCSQTLNHNVMYWYQQKSSQAPKLLFHYYDKDFNNEADTPDNFQSRRPNTSFCFLDIRSPGLGDTAMYLCATSSQGSSHNQPQHFGDGTRLSIL.

This clonotype has ten or more counts. The CDR3 DNA is TGTGCCAGCAGCATAACTAGCGGGGAGGCCTACAATGAGCAGTTCTTC. This sequence encodes CASSITSGEAYNEQFF. The chain recombines TRBV7-8 with TRBJ2-1; 10 bases align to TRBD2. V trimming: 5 bases; J trimming: 2 bases; junction bases outside the gene matches: 6. The germline V gene has CDR1 SGHVS and CDR2 FQNEAQ. The CDR3 runs 16 residues.

This clonotype was detected a few times. The chain combines TRBV5-4 with TRBJ1-1, with D tentatively TRBD1 (6 bases). Germline-derived CDR1 and CDR2 are SGHNT and YYREEE (reference sequence). V was cut by 0 bases and J by 1 base, with 10 bases left in between. CDR3 size: 15 residues. CDR3: CASSLDGGENTEAFF. As DNA, the CDR3 is TGTGCCAGCAGCTTGGATGGGGGCGAGAACACTGAAGCTTTCTTT.

There are a few counts of this clonotype. This chain uses TRBV7-9 with TRBJ2-1, with D possibly TRBD2 on 5 matching bases. Trimming took 3 bases from V and 8 from J, leaving 14 bases between them. From germline, CDR1 is SEHNR and CDR2 FQNEAQ (reference sequence). The CDR3 sequence is 14 residues long. The CDR3 spells CASSFLLVFHEQFF. CDR3 in DNA: TGTGCCAGCAGCTTTTTACTAGTATTCCATGAGCAGTTCTTC.

This clonotype was picked up many times. The chain joins TRBV10-3 to TRBJ2-7, with 9 bases lining up with TRBD2. The CDR3 is 14 amino acids. CDR1 and CDR2 (germline): ENHRY, SYGVKD. The J segment lost 2 bases and the V segment lost 4 bases, leaving 3 bases of the junction unmatched. CDR3 nucleotide sequence: TGTGCCATCAGTGTCAGCGGGGGGCCCTACGAGCAGTACTTC. As protein: CAISVSGGPYEQYF.